This T cell receptor (beta chain) was sequenced for a study of siplizumab effects on memory and regulatory T cells. Study outcomes and limitations: Unstimulated subsets accounted for the mapping of only a minor share of the clones that were alloreactive. Confirmation was lacking for the suppressive function of proliferating Tregs derived from siplizumab cultures.

The method was immunoSEQ multiplex PCR; TCRdb's version includes in-frame clones alone and lacks a portion of them. The data show about 50,000 clones, less than 90% seen once. Concerning this clone: The antigen remains unidentified.

The clonotype was recovered from a human donor in good health. Sequencing was done on a sample of naive CD8+ T cells sorted from blood.

CDR3: CASPGEGTGELFF. Written as DNA, the CDR3 is TGTGCCAGCCCCGGAGAGGGGACCGGGGAGCTGTTTTTT. The rearrangement joins TRBV21-1 to TRBJ2-2. TRBV21-1 is listed as a pseudogene. This CDR3 contains 13 residues.